The rows below give T cell receptor beta chains drawn from one sample of a study of cytomegalovirus exposure and HLA in healthy donors. Using immunoSEQ multiplex PCR, the repertoire was profiled, and TCRdb retains in-frame clones only, with some absent. This sample has about 150,000 clones; more than 70% occur once, and the top ten carry roughly 1.9%. Sequenced material: PBMCs. These receptors were collected from a human donor in good health. CDR3s leave out the opening cysteine and the closing phenylalanine or tryptophan. Size is stated for part of the rows, as once, few or many counts, or as a class when the clone is expanded.

TRBJ2-3 TRBV10-3 - AISEGTGAGTDTQY
TRBJ2-5 TRBV7-2 - ASSLSGGGPKTQY
TRBJ1-2 TRBV6-6 - ASSSDGYT
TRBJ2-7 TRBV7-9 few ASSLALAEYEQY
TRBJ1-4 TRBV15 - ATSRDIPGTDATNEKLF
TRBJ1-6 TRBV11-2 - ASSGLQGAVKYNSPLH
TRBJ2-1 TRBV11-2 - ASSSLGGAALEQF
TRBJ2-7 TRBV7-8 - ASSLVSRTPYEQY
TRBJ1-3 TRBV29-1 - SVEGLGKSSGNTIY
TRBJ2-7 TRBV9 - ASSVGGDNYEQY
TRBJ2-1 TRBV7-9 - ASSRQGSSYNEQF
TRBJ1-1 TRBV29-1 - SVRFDRDTEAF
TRBJ2-1 TRBV28 - ASSPHRERNEQF
TRBJ1-2 TRBV19 - ASSMLTGGLPNYGYT
TRBJ2-1 TRBV5-1 - ASSLDGMRYNEQF
TRBJ2-3 TRBV5-4 - ASSLAGQGTDTQY
TRBJ1-1 TRBV18 once ASSPNSRGSTEAF
TRBJ2-1 TRBV13 - ASSPDRSSYNEQF
TRBJ2-3 TRBV6-4 - ASSDGTSTDTQY
TRBJ2-1 TRBV29-1 - SVLTSGYNEQF
TRBJ1-5 TRBV5-4 - ASSLAFLESPVRQPQH
TRBJ1-4 TRBV7-9 - ASSLQGSTNEKLF
TRBJ2-1 TRBV5-1 - ASSLAPAGAYNEQF
TRBJ2-7 TRBV7-8 - ASSLVAGGYEQY
TRBJ1-1 TRBV29-1 once SVEAPQGTTEAF
TRBJ2-7 TRBV5-1 - ASSLAGGPGEQY
TRBJ2-7 TRBV5-6 - ASSLDRTFHEQY
TRBJ1-4 TRBV4-1 - ASSQGTGDEKLF
TRBJ2-1 TRBV11-2 - ASSFFGGEQF
TRBJ1-2 TRBV6-1 - ASSGNRVNYGYT
TRBJ2-1 TRBV7-8 - ASSKGLAEYNEQF
TRBJ2-7 TRBV7-9 - ASSRTEYEQY
TRBJ2-5 TRBV5-1 - ASSLNSNRETQY
TRBJ1-2 TRBV27 - ASSLRSRSLGYT
TRBJ1-2 TRBV27 - ASRTPWAGANYGYT
TRBJ2-2 TRBV27 - ASKGQGANGELF
TRBJ1-4 TRBV12-5 - ASGRTGARNEKLF
TRBJ2-1 TRBV10-1 - ASSEVPHEQF
TRBJ1-1 TRBV5-6 - ASSSLGAGLDTEAF
TRBJ1-1 TRBV2 - ASRTGTGNTEAF
TRBJ2-1 TRBV7-2 - ASSLNSGMAQF
TRBJ1-5 TRBV29-1 - SAGGSNQPQH
TRBJ1-1 TRBV7-2 - ASSLGGLWTGVNTEAF
TRBJ2-1 TRBV5-6 - ASSLFTSGVLYNEQF
TRBJ1-2 TRBV5-1 - ASSPDRVWGYT
TRBJ2-5 TRBV2 - ASSRQGYTQY